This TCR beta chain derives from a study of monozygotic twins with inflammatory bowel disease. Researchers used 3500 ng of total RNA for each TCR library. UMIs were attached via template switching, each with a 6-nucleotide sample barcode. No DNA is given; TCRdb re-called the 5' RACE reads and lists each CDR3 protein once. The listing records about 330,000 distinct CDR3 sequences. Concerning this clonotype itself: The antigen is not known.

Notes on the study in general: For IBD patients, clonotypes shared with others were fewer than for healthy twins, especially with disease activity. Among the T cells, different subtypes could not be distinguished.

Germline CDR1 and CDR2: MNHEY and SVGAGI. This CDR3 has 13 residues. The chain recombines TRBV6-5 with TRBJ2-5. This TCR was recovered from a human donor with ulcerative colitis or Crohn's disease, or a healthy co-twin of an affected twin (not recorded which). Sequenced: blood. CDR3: CASSRTEAETQYF.